Below, 21 T cell receptor beta chains from the same sample are listed, as sequenced in a study of T cell responses to AZD1222 COVID-19 vaccine. Sequencing was performed with immunoSEQ multiplex PCR; in TCRdb, only in-frame clones are kept and a portion is missing. The sample has about 84,000 clones; roughly 87% are singletons. This sample comprised peripheral blood, obtained on day 0 of AZD1222 vaccination. These receptors were collected from an adult in good health.

The V call is TRBV7-9, the J call TRBJ1-6; D might be TRBD1 (6 bases). Between the trimmed V and J ends, which lost 8 bases and 7 bases, there was a span of 21 bases. The CDR3 contains 16 residues. Per germline, CDR1 SEHNR and CDR2 FQNEAQ (reference sequence). CDR3 amino acids: CASAKSFRTDNSPLHF. The CDR3, as DNA: TGTGCCAGCGCCAAAAGCTTCAGGACAGACAATTCACCCCTCCACTTT.

This clone came up a few times. The chain carries TRBV3-1 (or the pseudogene TRBV3-2) and TRBJ2-7; TRBD1 aligns across 10 bases. The CDR3 has 19 residues. V dropped 0 bases and J dropped 3; count of bases not matched to a gene: 14. From germline, CDR1 is LGHDT and CDR2 YNNKEL (reference sequence). CDR3 in DNA: TGTGCCAGCAGCCAAGATCAAGGGACAGGGGACGCGTTCCGCTACGAGCAGTACTTC. Its translation: CASSQDQGTGDAFRYEQYF.

The genes are TRBV5-1 and TRBJ1-2, with 7 bases identical to TRBD1. The V gene end was trimmed by 2 bases and the J gene end by 8 bases; junction bases not matched to a gene: 24. The V gene's germline CDR1 is SGHRS and CDR2 YFSETQ. This CDR3 contains 19 residues. The CDR3: CASSLGPGTVTGVNRGYTF. The CDR3 DNA reads as TGCGCCAGCAGCTTAGGTCCCGGAACCGTTACAGGGGTAAATAGGGGCTACACCTTC.

The rearrangement uses TRBV5-1 and TRBJ2-1; 10 bases are a match to TRBD2. J lost 7 bases, V lost 4 bases, and 8 bases had no gene match. CDR3 length equals 15 residues. Germline V CDR1 and CDR2: SGHRS, YFSETQ. CDR3 loop: CASSPGTSDRNEQFF. In DNA form, the CDR3 reads TGCGCCAGCAGCCCCGGGACTAGCGACCGTAATGAGCAGTTCTTC. Variable domain in full (rest from reference TRBV5-1 and TRBJ2-1): KAGVTQTPRYLIKTRGQQVTLSCSPISGHRSVSWYQQTPGQGLQFLFEYFSETQRNKGNFPGRFSGRQFSNSRSEMNVSTLELGDSALYLCASSPGTSDRNEQFFGPGTRLTVL.

J is TRBJ2-3 and V is TRBV4-3, with a possible D match to TRBD2 (6 bases). The germline V and J ends were trimmed by 0 bases and 6 bases, with 13 bases remaining between them. This CDR3 is 15 amino acids long. From germline, CDR1 is LGHNA and CDR2 YSLEER. The CDR3 spells CASSQDGGALDTQYF. CDR3 DNA sequence: TGCGCCAGCAGCCAAGATGGAGGGGCGCTCGATACGCAGTATTTT.

This clone has only a few counts. The chain links TRBV19 to TRBJ1-1; no reliable D call. The ends were cut back, 5 bases at V and 0 bases at J, with 7 bases in the middle. This CDR3 spans 13 amino acids. The germline V gene has CDR1 LNHDA and CDR2 SQIVND (reference sequence). For the CDR3, the DNA is TGTGCCAGTAGTGGGGAATTGAACACTGAAGCTTTCTTT. It encodes CASSGELNTEAFF.

J is TRBJ1-1 and V is TRBV3-1 (or the pseudogene TRBV3-2), with D perhaps TRBD1 (6 bases). The CDR3 consists of 14 residues. Germline V CDR1 and CDR2: LGHDT, YNNKEL (reference sequence). Between the trimmed V and J ends, which lost 4 bases and 1 base, there was a span of 10 bases. Here the CDR3 DNA reads TGTGCCAGCAGCCCCAGGGGCCAGAACACTGAAGCTTTCTTT. It encodes CASSPRGQNTEAFF.

This chain links TRBV7-9 with TRBJ1-4; 10 bases are a match to TRBD1. The CDR3 contains 16 residues. CDR1 and CDR2 (germline): SEHNR, FQNEAQ (reference sequence). V shed 5 bases and J 11 bases; nucleotides not matched to a gene: 14. This CDR3 is CASSAKTGTGVVKLFF. The CDR3 coding sequence is TGTGCCAGCAGCGCGAAAACCGGGACAGGGGTAGTCAAACTGTTTTTT.

This sequence joins TRBV5-1 and TRBJ2-2, with a possible D match to TRBD2 (6 bases). The length of the CDR3 is 14 residues. The germline CDR1 and CDR2 sequences are SGHRS and YFSETQ. V was pared by 4 bases and J by 6 bases, with 13 bases between. The CDR3 DNA follows: TGCGCCAGCAGCGCTGCCGGAGGGGCCGGGGAGCTGTTTTTT. Its translation: CASSAAGGAGELFF.

The gene calls are TRBV10-3 and TRBJ1-3; 8 bases agree with TRBD1. Germline lookup yields CDR1 ENHRY and CDR2 SYGVKD. V dropped 8 bases and J dropped 3; count of bases not matched to a gene: 6. CDR3 size: 14 residues. CDR3 loop: CAIGKTGDGNTIYF. CDR3 in DNA: TGTGCCATCGGAAAGACAGGGGATGGAAACACCATATATTTT.

Here the CDR3 reads CASSLVGQREAFF. CDR3 bases: TGCGCCAGCAGCTTGGTAGGGCAGCGAGAAGCTTTCTTT. The rearrangement uses TRBV5-1 and TRBJ1-1; D remains unclear. Trimming shortened V by 0 bases and J by 8 bases, and 11 bases separated the two germline ends. The CDR3 is 13 amino acids. Germline V gene sequence: CDR1 SGHRS, CDR2 YFSETQ.

Of note for this clone: Its ends do not fully match the called genes, so a read error is possible. The chain couples TRBV6-6 to TRBJ2-3, with 9 nucleotides matching TRBD2. The CDR3 runs 16 residues. Germline CDR1 reads MNHNY; CDR2 reads SVGAGI (reference sequence). CDR3 nucleotides: TGTGCCAGCAGTAACTCATTAGCGGGAGCTTCAGATACGCAGTATTTT. Protein sequence: CASSNSLAGASDTQYF.

The J gene is TRBJ2-1, the V gene TRBV6-1; TRBD1 matches 7 bases. This CDR3 is built from 15 residues. Per germline, CDR1 MNHNS and CDR2 SASEGT. V shed 3 bases and J 7 bases; nucleotides not matched to a gene: 9. The CDR3 protein is CASSDRQGEENEQFF. The CDR3 DNA sequence: TGTGCCAGCAGTGACAGACAGGGCGAAGAGAATGAGCAGTTCTTC.

The chain recombines TRBV15 with TRBJ1-3; possibly TRBD1 for D (6 bases). V was clipped by 0 bases and J by 0 bases, with 12 bases between them. In germline, CDR1 is LNHNV, CDR2 YYDKDF (reference sequence). The CDR3 sequence is 17 residues long. In DNA form, the CDR3 reads TGTGCCACCAGCAGAGATCAGGGGCTCCTCTCTGGAAACACCATATATTTT. This translates into CATSRDQGLLSGNTIYF. The entire variable domain, with the rest obtained from reference TRBV15 and TRBJ1-3, is as follows: DAMVIQNPRYQVTQFGKPVTLSCSQTLNHNVMYWYQQKSSQAPKLLFHYYDKDFNNEADTPDNFQSRRPNTSFCFLDIRSPGLGDTAMYLCATSRDQGLLSGNTIYFGEGSWLTVV.

The chain joins TRBV18 to TRBJ1-1; unclear D gene. The CDR3 extends over 14 amino acids. V dropped 2 bases and J dropped 0 bases, with 7 bases sitting between them. Germline lookup yields CDR1 KGHSH and CDR2 LQKENI. The CDR3 DNA reads TGTGCCAGCTCACCAGAGATCATGAACACTGAAGCTTTCTTT. This gives the protein CASSPEIMNTEAFF.

The DNA for the CDR3 is TGTGCCAGCAGCCCCCCCGGTGGGGCCGGGGAGCTGTTTTTT. Its translation is CASSPPGGAGELFF. The chain joins TRBV7-3 to TRBJ2-2; D gene uncertain. Germline CDR1 SGHTA, CDR2 FQGTGA. Trimming removed 5 bases from V and 6 bases from J, with 13 bases in between. This CDR3 contains 14 residues.

V gene TRBV6-1 combines with J gene TRBJ1-4; 7 nucleotides align to TRBD1. The CDR3 has 15 residues. The V and J ends lost 3 bases and 6 bases, in that order; junction bases with no gene match: 7. CDR1 and CDR2 (germline): MNHNS, SASEGT. The CDR3 loop is CASSDPGGVDEKLFF. In DNA, the CDR3 is TGTGCCAGCAGTGACCCAGGGGGGGTGGATGAAAAACTGTTTTTT.

This chain links TRBV2 with TRBJ1-3, with D hard to call. This CDR3 region has 14 residues. Trimming removed 5 bases from V and 4 bases from J, with 12 bases in between. The germline CDR1 and CDR2 sequences are SNHLY and FYNNEI. In nucleotides, the CDR3 is TGTGCCAGCAGTTGGACGAGAGAAGGAAACACCATATATTTT. It specifies CASSWTREGNTIYF. Based on the CDR3 plus reference TRBV2 and TRBJ1-3, the full variable domain is EPEVTQTPSHQVTQMGQEVILRCVPISNHLYFYWYRQILGQKVEFLVSFYNNEISEKSEIFDDQFSVERPDGSNFTLKIRSTKLEDSAMYFCASSWTREGNTIYFGEGSWLTVV.

The rearrangement links TRBV2 to TRBJ2-7, with D tentatively TRBD1 or TRBD2 (5 bases each). CDR3 length equals 13 residues. The germline V and J ends were trimmed by 4 bases and 5 bases, with 12 bases remaining between them. Per the germline V gene, CDR1 is SNHLY and CDR2 is FYNNEI. In nucleotides, the CDR3 is TGTGCCAGCAGTGGGGGACGGATCCACGAGCAGTACTTC. Protein product: CASSGGRIHEQYF.

The genes are TRBV30 and TRBJ1-1, with D hard to call. The ends were cut back, 1 base at V and 1 base at J, with 13 bases in the middle. The CDR3 length is 15 residues. CDR1 is GTSNPN, CDR2 SVGIG, per germline (reference sequence). CDR3 amino acids: CAWSENSGPNTEAFF. The CDR3 DNA reads TGTGCCTGGAGTGAGAACTCCGGGCCGAACACTGAAGCTTTCTTT.

The V call is TRBV3-1 (or the pseudogene TRBV3-2), the J call TRBJ1-4; 8 bases map to TRBD1. V was pared by 3 bases and J by 8 bases, with 5 bases of the junction left unmatched. Germline V gives CDR1 LGHDT, CDR2 YNNKEL (reference sequence). There are 14 residues in the CDR3. The CDR3 DNA sequence: TGTGCCAGCAGCCAGCAGGGGGCAGGGGAAAAACTGTTTTTT. This codes for CASSQQGAGEKLFF.